This TCR beta chain was captured by sequencing in a study of Graves' ophthalmopathy and Graves' hyperthyroidism. Study as a whole: Calling hyperthyroidism stable required that no ophthalmopathy show up within 18 months of follow-up.

RNA transcripts served as template for amplifying TCR beta CDR3 sequences. RT-PCR in the first round used HTBI primers; a second-round multiplex PCR followed. TCRdb analysed the multiplex PCR reads with MiXCR anew, one entry per CDR3 protein. In the table there are 580,000 or so distinct CDR3 sequences, about 40% of which are singletons. The length of the CDR3 is 14 residues. From germline, CDR1 is SNHLY and CDR2 FYNNEI. The ends were cut back, 7 bases at V and 4 bases at J, with 15 bases in the middle. Physicians reached a diagnosis by relying on clinical symptoms, serum thyroxine, TRAb, thyroid ultrasound and orbital computed tomography. Study-wide results and caveats: Sensitivity of about 70% and specificity of approximately 76% were achieved by the model that predicted ophthalmopathy progression.

This clonotype was seen only once. Antigen unknown. The origin of this receptor is an adult man with Graves' hyperthyroidism. This rearrangement joins TRBV2 to TRBJ2-3; D tentatively reads TRBD1 or TRBD2 (7 bases each). Specimen: peripheral blood or thyroid tissue (not recorded which). CDR3 DNA: TGTGCCAGCAACCGACAGGGAGGGGCAGATACGCAGTATTTT. It yields the protein CASNRQGGADTQYF. The full variable domain, its missing parts supplied by reference TRBV2 and TRBJ2-3, is EPEVTQTPSHQVTQMGQEVILRCVPISNHLYFYWYRQILGQKVEFLVSFYNNEISEKSEIFDDQFSVERPDGSNFTLKIRSTKLEDSAMYFCASNRQGGADTQYFGPGTRLTVL.